This is a list of T cell receptor beta chains from one sample in a study of blood T cell repertoires in COVID-19. Assay: immunoSEQ multiplex PCR; the TCRdb copy retains only in-frame clones and omits some. The sample has hundreds of thousands of clones, about 90% seen once. The sequencing input was PBMCs or T cells enriched from blood (not recorded which). Receptor source: a woman in her late teens or twenties with acute COVID-19. Each CDR3 is given with its conserved first and last residue. A D gene is named only where the DNA matches it firmly. Rows give clone size only sometimes, using once, few, many, or a class for an expanded clone.

D: -; size: few; J: TRBJ2-7; V: TRBV10-3; DNA: TGTGCCATCAGTGAGGTCCTTCTCTACGAGCAGTACTTC; CDR3: CAISEVLLYEQYF
D: TRBD2; size: -; J: TRBJ2-2; V: TRBV4-1; DNA: TGCGCCAGCAGCCCCGCTAGCGGGATGGCCGGGGAGCTGTTTTTT; CDR3: CASSPASGMAGELFF
D: -; size: few; J: TRBJ1-5; V: TRBV28; DNA: TGTGCCAGCAGTTTGGCTCAGGGTTCCAATCAGCCCCAGCATTTT; CDR3: CASSLAQGSNQPQHF
D: -; size: -; J: TRBJ2-7; V: TRBV3-1/TRBV3-2; DNA: TGTGCCAGCAGCCCCTCAGGTGGCGGGGAGCAGTACTTC; CDR3: CASSPSGGGEQYF
D: -; size: -; J: TRBJ1-5; V: TRBV28; DNA: TGTGCCAGCAGTTTGGGACTCGGGCTAAATCAGCCCCAGCATTTT; CDR3: CASSLGLGLNQPQHF
D: -; size: -; J: TRBJ2-5; V: TRBV9; DNA: TGTGCCAGCAGCCAGGACACAACTGCGACCCAGTACTTC; CDR3: CASSQDTTATQYF
D: TRBD1; size: -; J: TRBJ2-5; V: TRBV3-1/TRBV3-2; DNA: TGTGCCAGCAGCCAAGGGACAGGGTCCCAAGAGACCCAGTACTTC; CDR3: CASSQGTGSQETQYF
D: TRBD1; size: -; J: TRBJ1-2; V: TRBV14; DNA: TGTGCCAGCAGCCAAGCAGGGGGCGCTTTGGGCTACACCTTC; CDR3: CASSQAGGALGYTF
D: -; size: once; J: TRBJ1-1; V: TRBV29-1; DNA: TGCAGCGTTGAGGCAGGGCGAACTGAAGCTTTCTTT; CDR3: CSVEAGRTEAFF
D: -; size: -; J: TRBJ2-2; V: TRBV4-1; DNA: TGCGCCAGCAGCCAAGGTCGAAGCGTGGCGAACACCGGGGAGCTGTTTTTT; CDR3: CASSQGRSVANTGELFF
D: -; size: few; J: TRBJ2-1; V: TRBV10-3; DNA: TGTGCCATCAGGGACGCGGGCGGGAATCTCCATGAGCAGTTCTTC; CDR3: CAIRDAGGNLHEQFF
D: TRBD1; size: once; J: TRBJ2-1; V: TRBV18; DNA: TGTGCCAGCTCACTCGGACAGGGGATGGGTGAGCAGTTCTTC; CDR3: CASSLGQGMGEQFF
D: -; size: -; J: TRBJ2-3; V: TRBV19; DNA: TGTGCCAGTAGGTCCCGGAGCACAGATACGCAGTATTTT; CDR3: CASRSRSTDTQYF
D: -; size: -; J: TRBJ1-5; V: TRBV12-5; DNA: TGTGCTAGTGGTTTCGAGGAGGACCAGCCCCAGCATTTT; CDR3: CASGFEEDQPQHF
D: -; size: -; J: TRBJ1-5; V: TRBV19; DNA: TGTGCCAGTAGTTACCTTGGGGCCGATCAGCCCCAGCATTTT; CDR3: CASSYLGADQPQHF
D: -; size: -; J: TRBJ1-5; V: TRBV30; DNA: TGTGCCTGGAGTAAGGTCACTATATCGGGACAGCCCCAGCATTTT; CDR3: CAWSKVTISGQPQHF
D: -; size: -; J: TRBJ2-2; V: TRBV7-8; DNA: TGTGCCAGCAGCTCCCGGCGGGCTCCCAACACCGGGGAGCTGTTTTTT; CDR3: CASSSRRAPNTGELFF
D: TRBD2; size: -; J: TRBJ2-1; V: TRBV5-1; DNA: TGCGCCAGCAGCTCCCTAGCGGGTAGCTCCTACAATGAGCAGTTCTTC; CDR3: CASSSLAGSSYNEQFF
D: TRBD1; size: -; J: TRBJ1-1; V: TRBV18; DNA: TGTGCCAGCTCACTTGAGACAGGGAGGAGCGCTGAAGCTTTCTTT; CDR3: CASSLETGRSAEAFF
D: TRBD1; size: -; J: TRBJ1-1; V: TRBV19; DNA: TGTGCCAGTAGTGCCGGGACAGGGGGCTTGAGCGACACTGAAGCTTTCTTT; CDR3: CASSAGTGGLSDTEAFF
D: -; size: -; J: TRBJ1-1; V: TRBV9; DNA: TGTGCCAGCAGCGCTGACAGCCCTGAAGCTTTCTTT; CDR3: CASSADSPEAFF
D: TRBD2; size: -; J: TRBJ2-3; V: TRBV19; DNA: TGTGCCAGCAAGAAGGAAGGGCTAGCGGGAGTCCCAGATACGCAGTATTTT; CDR3: CASKKEGLAGVPDTQYF
D: -; size: -; J: TRBJ1-2; V: TRBV5-1; DNA: TGCGCCAGCAGCTTCAATCAGGGGAAAGGTGGCTACACCTTC; CDR3: CASSFNQGKGGYTF